This TCR beta chain is from a study of T cell changes during pregnancy in multiple sclerosis. By its share, this clone is medium-sized. The junction does not match germline at one end; this may be a read error. The CDR3 sequence is 15 residues long. Germline V gives CDR1 SSHAT, CDR2 FNYEAQ (reference sequence). Method: immunoSEQ multiplex PCR; TCRdb's copy keeps in-frame clones and lacks some. The profile covers under 55,000 clones, with about 92% appearing a single time and 0.74% taken by the ten largest. The rearrangement uses TRBV7-7 and TRBJ2-1; 14 bases align to TRBD2. This sequence was found in a female donor with multiple sclerosis, enrolled in a pregnancy study. The sample in question was CD4+ T cells from peripheral blood mononuclear cells, obtained in the third trimester of pregnancy. CDR3 sequence (DNA): TGTGCTAGCAGCTTAGGGACTAGCGGGGGCGATGAGCAGTTCTTC. Translating gives CASSLGTSGGDEQFF.